A single sample gave rise to the 23 T cell receptor beta chains below, sequenced in a study of human thymus T cells. Libraries were prepared by immunoSEQ multiplex PCR; TCRdb keeps only in-frame clonotypes and omits some of them. The sample holds over 35,000 clones, 94% seen once. Specimen: blood. These receptors originate from a boy under two years old with a congenital heart defect but otherwise immunologically healthy.

The gene calls are TRBV19 and TRBJ2-5, with a possible D match to TRBD1 (5 bases). Germline loops: CDR1 LNHDA, CDR2 SQIVND (reference sequence). V lost 2 bases to trimming and J lost 5 bases, with 12 bases between them. The CDR3 is made up of 14 amino acids. The CDR3 sequence is CASSIREGVETQYF. The CDR3 DNA reads TGTGCCAGTAGTATAAGGGAAGGGGTTGAGACCCAGTACTTC.

The J gene is TRBJ1-1, the V gene TRBV5-8; possible D gene TRBD1, 6 bases. The CDR3 covers 13 residues. CDR1 and CDR2 (germline): SGHTS, YDEGEE. Trimming removed 2 bases from V and 6 bases from J, with 11 bases in between. In DNA form, the CDR3 reads TGTGCCAGCAGCTTTACAGGGAGTCCTGAAGCTTTCTTT. Its protein product is CASSFTGSPEAFF.

The CDR3 protein is CASSEFVGREQYF. CDR3 DNA: TGTGCCAGCAGTGAATTCGTGGGGCGCGAGCAGTACTTC. The gene calls are TRBV25-1 and TRBJ2-7; a possible D gene is TRBD1 (5 bases). Looked up from germline, CDR1 is MGHDK and CDR2 is SYGVNS. CDR3 length equals 13 residues. V lost 1 base and J lost 6, with 10 bases in between.

This chain links TRBV18 with TRBJ1-1, with 11 bases matching TRBD1. This CDR3 is 19 amino acids long. Germline CDR1 and CDR2: KGHSH and LQKENI. The V gene end was trimmed by 0 bases and the J gene end by 2 bases; junction bases not matched to a gene: 11. The CDR3 sequence is CASSPPNSGTGGGNTEAFF. The CDR3 DNA reads as TGTGCCAGCTCACCACCGAACTCCGGGACAGGGGGAGGAAACACTGAAGCTTTCTTT. Using reference TRBV18 and TRBJ1-1 for the parts outside the CDR3, the full variable domain is NAGVMQNPRHLVRRRGQEARLRCSPMKGHSHVYWYRQLPEEGLKFMVYLQKENIIDESGMPKERFSAEFPKEGPSILRIQQVVRGDSAAYFCASSPPNSGTGGGNTEAFFGQGTRLTVV.

V is TRBV5-5 and J is TRBJ1-2, with 10 bases identical to TRBD1. Germline trimming cut 1 base from V and 4 bases from J; bases unmatched to any gene: 1. The germline V gene encodes CDR1 SGHKS and CDR2 YYEKEE (reference sequence). This CDR3 is 14 amino acids long. The CDR3 loop is CASSLRTGGYGYTF. DNA of the CDR3: TGTGCCAGCAGCTTGAGGACAGGGGGCTATGGCTACACCTTC. Based on the CDR3 plus reference TRBV5-5 and TRBJ1-2, the full variable domain is DAGVTQSPTHLIKTRGQQVTLRCSPISGHKSVSWYQQVLGQGPQFIFQYYEKEERGRGNFPDRFSARQFPNYSSELNVNALLLGDSALYLCASSLRTGGYGYTFGSGTRLTVV.

The chain employs TRBV27 and TRBJ2-5; no definite D call. Germline V gene data show CDR1 as MNHEY and CDR2 as SMNVEV (reference sequence). This CDR3 has 12 residues. Trimming removed 4 bases from V and 4 bases from J, with 7 bases in between. The DNA of the CDR3 is TGTGCCAGCAGTTCCTCAAGAGAGACCCAGTACTTC. Protein product: CASSSSRETQYF.

The chain links TRBV12-2 to TRBJ2-7; no check of the table's D call, TRBD1, against the DNA was made. TRBV12-2 is flagged as a pseudogene. This CDR3 region has 16 residues. The DNA for the CDR3 is TGTGCAAGTCGCTTAGATTACGACAGGGACGCCTACGAGCAGTACTTC. This sequence encodes CASRLDYDRDAYEQYF.

The J gene is TRBJ2-7, the V gene TRBV6-5; D gene ambiguous. CDR1 is MNHEY, CDR2 SVGAGI, per germline. V shed 0 bases and J shed 0 bases, with 12 bases lying between them. There are 16 residues in the CDR3. In DNA form, the CDR3 reads TGTGCCAGCAGTTACTCTAGTGTCAGTTCCTCCTACGAGCAGTACTTC. Amino acids: CASSYSSVSSSYEQYF.

The chain has TRBV6-5 and TRBJ2-1, with D hard to call. The germline V gene has CDR1 MNHEY and CDR2 SVGAGI. V lost 7 bases, J lost 8 bases, and 9 bases lay in between. The CDR3 loop spans 11 amino acids. CDR3: CASTQPYEQFF. The CDR3 DNA reads TGTGCCAGCACTCAGCCTTATGAGCAGTTCTTC.

The chain is built from TRBV6-1 and TRBJ1-5; D gene ambiguous. Trimming shortened V by 6 bases and J by 2 bases, and 2 bases separated the two germline ends. Germline V CDR1 and CDR2: MNHNS, SASEGT. The CDR3 consists of 11 residues. This CDR3 reads CASRGNQPQHF. The CDR3 bases are TGTGCCAGCAGGGGCAATCAGCCCCAGCATTTT.

This sequence joins TRBV28 and TRBJ1-4; the D gene is possibly TRBD1 (5 bases). From germline, CDR1 is MDHEN and CDR2 SYDVKM. V was pared by 3 bases and J by 8 bases, with 10 bases between. The CDR3 is made up of 13 amino acids. The CDR3 nucleotides read TGTGCCAGCAGTTTTCAGGGATACGAAAAACTGTTTTTT. Translated, it gives CASSFQGYEKLFF. Combining the CDR3 with reference TRBV28 and TRBJ1-4 gives the whole variable domain DVKVTQSSRYLVKRTGEKVFLECVQDMDHENMFWYRQDPGLGLRLIYFSYDVKMKEKGDIPEGYSVSREKKERFSLILESASTNQTSMYLCASSFQGYEKLFFGSGTQLSVL.

The rearrangement links TRBV10-3 to TRBJ2-3; 9 nucleotides line up with TRBD1. Germline V CDR1 and CDR2: ENHRY, SYGVKD. V dropped 3 bases and J dropped 6; count of bases not matched to a gene: 10. The CDR3 spans 16 residues. In nucleotides, the CDR3 is TGTGCCATCAGTGACCCTCGGGACAGGGCTTGGGATACGCAGTATTTT. Its protein is CAISDPRDRAWDTQYF.

J is TRBJ2-6 and V is TRBV4-3; no clear D. V shed 0 bases and J shed 0 bases, with 6 bases lying between them. Germline V lookup: CDR1 LGHNA, CDR2 YSLEER. There are 16 residues in the CDR3. This chain's CDR3 is CASSQDTPSGANVLTF. The DNA of the CDR3 is TGCGCCAGCAGCCAAGATACCCCCTCTGGGGCCAACGTCCTGACTTTC.

The chain's CDR3 is CASSPRGLRTDTQYF. As DNA, the CDR3 is TGTGCCAGCAGCCCCAGGGGCCTTCGCACAGATACGCAGTATTTT. The chain couples TRBV7-2 to TRBJ2-3, with D possibly TRBD1 on 6 matching bases. CDR1 is SGHTA, CDR2 FQGNSA, per germline. V was trimmed by 5 bases and J by 1 base, leaving 13 bases between them. This CDR3 region has 15 residues.

The V and J genes are TRBV28 and TRBJ2-1; 9 bases map to TRBD1. Germline assignment: CDR1 MDHEN and CDR2 SYDVKM. The length of the CDR3 is 11 residues. V lost 11 bases to trimming and J lost 5 bases; unmatched junction nucleotides: 1. The CDR3 sequence is CAGQGHNEQFF. CDR3 coding DNA: TGTGCCGGACAGGGGCACAATGAGCAGTTCTTC.

The chain recombines TRBV28 with TRBJ2-1; 10 bases are shared with TRBD2. Germline assignment: CDR1 MDHEN and CDR2 SYDVKM. V shed 4 bases, J shed 9 bases, and the junction held 12 bases outside the gene matches. CDR3 length: 16 amino acids. CDR3 sequence reads: CASSSLAGVLHGEQFF. The CDR3, as DNA: TGTGCCAGCAGTTCCCTAGCGGGGGTATTGCATGGTGAGCAGTTCTTC.

This clone has a single count. The rearrangement uses TRBV28 and TRBJ2-5; 9 positions agree with TRBD1. V shed 6 bases, J shed 2 bases, and the junction held 4 bases outside the gene matches. Germline V gives CDR1 MDHEN, CDR2 SYDVKM. This CDR3 contains 14 residues. The DNA for the CDR3 is TGTGCCAGCAGCCGACAGGGGGGGCAAGAGACCCAGTACTTC. This encodes CASSRQGGQETQYF.

A few counts support this clone. The chain has TRBV11-2 and TRBJ1-1; no definite D call. CDR1 is SGHAT and CDR2 is FQNNGV in the germline V gene. Trimming left V 2 bases short and J 1 base short, with 2 bases between. CDR3 length: 12 amino acids. The CDR3: CASSLQNTEAFF. The CDR3 DNA reads TGTGCCAGCAGCTTACAGAACACTGAAGCTTTCTTT. The whole variable domain, remainder taken from reference TRBV11-2 and TRBJ1-1, is EAGVAQSPRYKIIEKRQSVAFWCNPISGHATLYWYQQILGQGPKLLIQFQNNGVVDDSQLPKDRFSAERLKGVDSTLKIQPAKLEDSAVYLCASSLQNTEAFFGQGTRLTVV.

The chain recombines TRBV9 with TRBJ1-3; TRBD1 might be the D (5 bases). Germline CDR1 and CDR2: SGDLS and YYNGEE. The ends were cut back, 4 bases at V and 4 bases at J, with 24 bases in the middle. The CDR3 is 18 amino acids. The CDR3 region has the DNA TGTGCCAGCAGCCCGTATGGGTTGAGGGGAAGTTCGGGAAACACCATATATTTT. Its protein is CASSPYGLRGSSGNTIYF.

The rearrangement joins TRBV6-5 to TRBJ2-7, with D possibly being TRBD2 (5 bases). Deletions cut 5 bases from V and 0 bases from J, with 14 bases between. Germline V gene data show CDR1 as MNHEY and CDR2 as SVGAGI. The CDR3 is 15 residues long. CDR3 sequence reads: CASSQLGGFSYEQYF. In DNA, the CDR3 is TGTGCCAGCAGTCAATTAGGCGGGTTCTCCTACGAGCAGTACTTC.

In its sample, this clone was seen once. DNA for the CDR3: TGTGCCAGCAGTTTATCGACAGGGGGCGAGCAGTACTTC. Its translation: CASSLSTGGEQYF. The rearrangement joins TRBV27 to TRBJ2-7; 9 positions agree with TRBD1. The CDR3 runs to 13 residues. Trimming at V came to 0 bases and at J to 6 bases, leaving 0 bases not matched to a gene. Germline CDR1 MNHEY, CDR2 SMNVEV (reference sequence).

This chain uses TRBV19 with TRBJ1-1; possible D gene TRBD1, 5 bases. The CDR3 length is 15 residues. CDR1 LNHDA and CDR2 SQIVND come from the germline V gene (reference sequence). V was clipped by 1 base and J by 5 bases, with 14 bases between them. CDR3 loop: CASSIGKRGGTEAFF. CDR3 sequence (DNA): TGTGCCAGTAGTATAGGGAAGAGGGGAGGGACTGAAGCTTTCTTT.

V and J are TRBV7-8 and TRBJ2-2; TRBD2 might be the D (7 bases). Germline assignment: CDR1 SGHVS and CDR2 FQNEAQ. The CDR3 covers 15 residues. Trimming left V 5 bases short and J 4 bases short, with 14 bases between. The CDR3 region has the DNA TGTGCCAGCAGCGTGGGGGGGGCCGGCACCGGGGAGCTGTTTTTT. Translating gives CASSVGGAGTGELFF. Full variable domain (rest looked up from reference TRBV7-8 and TRBJ2-2): GAGVSQSPRYKVAKRGQDVALRCDPISGHVSLFWYQQALGQGPEFLTYFQNEAQLDKSGLPSDRFFAERPEGSVSTLKIQRTQQEDSAVYLCASSVGGAGTGELFFGEGSRLTVL.